The 5 T cell receptor beta chains in this list originate from one sample, sequenced in a study of T-cell memory formation after mild COVID-19. TCRdb used MiXCR to reprocess the 5' RACE reads, holding one entry per CDR3 protein. The sample yields 30,000 to 45,000 distinct CDR3 sequences, about an eighth seen once. The sample was PBMCs or a T cell subset sorted from them (not recorded which). The receptors were gathered from a man between 18 and 35 years old who had mild COVID-19 (a few samples of this study predate the infection). Cell type and time point are not known.

Ten or more counts support this clonotype. This sequence joins TRBV7-9 and TRBJ1-5; D unclear. This CDR3 has 14 amino acids. The germline V and J ends were trimmed by 8 bases and 6 bases, with 17 bases remaining between them. CDR1 and CDR2 from the germline V gene are SEHNR and FQNEAQ (reference sequence). This CDR3 is CASSNPGLGQPQHF. The CDR3 DNA reads TGTGCCAGCTCCAACCCCGGTTTAGGTCAGCCCCAGCATTTT.

Concerning this clonotype itself: Being one base from a much bigger clone, this may be a read error. This chain uses TRBV7-3 with TRBJ2-3; TRBD2 aligns across 12 bases. This CDR3 has 16 residues. CDR1 is SGHTA, CDR2 FQGTGA, per germline. The trim removed 5 bases at V and 5 bases at J, leaving 8 bases unmatched. The CDR3 spells CASSSSLAGGLDTQYF. The DNA of the CDR3 is TGTGCCAGCAGCAGCTCACTAGCGGGGGGTTTAGATACGCAGTATTTT. Drawing the rest from reference TRBV7-3 and TRBJ2-3, the complete variable domain is GAGVSQTPSNKVTEKGKYVELRCDPISGHTALYWYRQSLGQGPEFLIYFQGTGAADDSGLPNDRFFAVRPEGSVSTLKIQRTERGDSAVYLCASSSSLAGGLDTQYFGPGTRLTVL.

This clonotype was seen ten or more times. The chain employs TRBV7-3 and TRBJ1-1; no reliable D call. Trimming removed 2 bases from V and 14 bases from J, with 15 bases in between. The CDR3 is 12 amino acids. Germline CDR1 SGHTA, CDR2 FQGTGA. The CDR3 here is CASSLDGSPPFF. The CDR3 DNA reads as TGTGCCAGCAGCTTAGACGGCAGTCCTCCCTTCTTT.

The sample holds many counts of this clonotype. The genes are TRBV5-1 and TRBJ2-2, with 8 bases aligning to TRBD2. CDR3 length equals 16 residues. J was trimmed by 2 bases and V by 6 bases; bases with no gene match: 9. Germline V CDR1 and CDR2: SGHRS, YFSETQ. CDR3 region: CASTTSGGYNTGELFF. DNA for the CDR3: TGCGCCAGCACCACTTCGGGGGGGTATAACACCGGGGAGCTGTTTTTT.

Only a few counts were recorded for this clonotype. The chain couples TRBV2 to TRBJ2-3, with D possibly being TRBD2 (5 bases). This CDR3 is built from 13 residues. The germline V and J ends were trimmed by 6 bases and 11 bases, with 18 bases remaining between them. The germline CDR1 and CDR2 sequences are SNHLY and FYNNEI. The CDR3 DNA sequence: TGTGCCAGCAGCCCTCTCCCGGGAAGCGGGCAGTATTTT. Protein: CASSPLPGSGQYF.